A selection of T cell receptor beta chains follows, all from one sample in a study of OX40 agonist ivuxolimab in advanced cancers. The repertoire was sequenced with immunoSEQ multiplex PCR; TCRdb's copy has only in-frame clones and lacks some. This table holds roughly 75,000 clones, roughly 86% found once. This specimen consisted of CD4+ or CD8+ T cells sorted from blood, obtained in a trial of the OX40 agonist ivuxolimab. The source of these receptors is an adult with an advanced solid tumor such as melanoma, head and neck, liver or kidney cancer. Each CDR3 is given with its conserved first and last residue. The order of the fields is clone size, D gene, V gene, J gene, CDR3 protein, CDR3 DNA. D genes are given only for firm matches. Clone size is shown for a subset of rows, as once, few, many or a class of expanded clone.

abundance: -; d_gene: TRBD2; v_gene: TRBV2; j_gene: TRBJ2-1; CDR3aa: CASRTIAGGLNEQFF; CDR3nt: TGTGCCAGCAGAACCATAGCGGGGGGGCTCAATGAGCAGTTCTTC
abundance: -; d_gene: TRBD1; v_gene: TRBV6-5; j_gene: TRBJ1-4; CDR3aa: CASSYYGQGKLFF; CDR3nt: TGTGCCAGCAGTTATTACGGACAGGGCAAACTGTTTTTT
abundance: once; d_gene: -; v_gene: TRBV6-5; j_gene: TRBJ2-4; CDR3aa: CASSYSFVEAKNIQYF; CDR3nt: TGTGCCAGCAGTTACTCGTTTGTAGAAGCCAAAAACATTCAGTACTTC
abundance: -; d_gene: -; v_gene: TRBV11-2; j_gene: TRBJ1-4; CDR3aa: CASSLLSGMREKLFF; CDR3nt: TGTGCCAGCAGCTTGCTCTCGGGGATGAGGGAAAAACTGTTTTTT
abundance: -; d_gene: TRBD1; v_gene: TRBV6-1; j_gene: TRBJ1-1; CDR3aa: CASSERDRGGTEAFF; CDR3nt: TGTGCCAGCAGTGAAAGGGACAGGGGGGGTACTGAAGCTTTCTTT
abundance: -; d_gene: TRBD2; v_gene: TRBV29-1; j_gene: TRBJ2-3; CDR3aa: CSVEDGSGRLDTQYF; CDR3nt: TGCAGCGTTGAAGACGGTAGCGGGAGATTAGATACGCAGTATTTT
abundance: -; d_gene: -; v_gene: TRBV7-2; j_gene: TRBJ2-7; CDR3aa: CASLRGAEDSSYEQYF; CDR3nt: TGTGCCTCCCTTCGGGGGGCGGAAGACTCGTCCTACGAGCAGTACTTC
abundance: -; d_gene: TRBD1; v_gene: TRBV7-3; j_gene: TRBJ2-6; CDR3aa: CASSRTGGVSGANVLTF; CDR3nt: TGTGCCAGCAGCCGAACAGGGGGCGTCTCTGGGGCCAACGTCCTGACTTTC
abundance: -; d_gene: -; v_gene: TRBV6-5; j_gene: TRBJ2-7; CDR3aa: CASSSDQGASSYEQYF; CDR3nt: TGTGCCAGCAGTTCAGACCAGGGAGCCAGCTCCTACGAGCAGTACTTC
abundance: once; d_gene: -; v_gene: TRBV13; j_gene: TRBJ2-5; CDR3aa: CASSLRPGRGETQYF; CDR3nt: TGTGCCAGCAGCTTACGGCCGGGACGGGGGGAGACCCAGTACTTC
abundance: -; d_gene: -; v_gene: TRBV19; j_gene: TRBJ2-1; CDR3aa: CASSIARTAPEQFF; CDR3nt: TGTGCCAGTAGTATAGCCCGGACAGCCCCAGAGCAGTTCTTC
abundance: -; d_gene: -; v_gene: TRBV19; j_gene: TRBJ2-3; CDR3aa: CASSSGDTDTQYF; CDR3nt: TGTGCCAGTAGTAGCGGGGACACAGATACGCAGTATTTT
abundance: -; d_gene: -; v_gene: TRBV27; j_gene: TRBJ2-3; CDR3aa: CASRPNSGLSTDTQYF; CDR3nt: TGTGCCAGCAGGCCCAATTCGGGGCTCAGCACAGATACGCAGTATTTT
abundance: -; d_gene: TRBD1; v_gene: TRBV5-4; j_gene: TRBJ1-2; CDR3aa: CASSIDRGNGYTF; CDR3nt: TGTGCCAGCAGTATCGACAGGGGAAATGGCTACACCTTC
abundance: -; d_gene: -; v_gene: TRBV5-1; j_gene: TRBJ2-2; CDR3aa: CASSPTALMNTGELFF; CDR3nt: TGCGCCAGCAGCCCAACAGCGTTGATGAACACCGGGGAGCTGTTTTTT
abundance: -; d_gene: -; v_gene: TRBV19; j_gene: TRBJ1-1; CDR3aa: CASSLYQGEAFF; CDR3nt: TGTGCCAGTAGTTTGTACCAGGGTGAAGCTTTCTTT
abundance: -; d_gene: -; v_gene: TRBV6-1; j_gene: TRBJ1-4; CDR3aa: CASSLFSGGNEKLFF; CDR3nt: TGTGCCAGCAGTCTATTTTCCGGAGGTAATGAAAAACTGTTTTTT
abundance: -; d_gene: TRBD2; v_gene: TRBV7-8; j_gene: TRBJ2-1; CDR3aa: CASSLFGTSSYNEQFF; CDR3nt: TGTGCCAGCAGCTTATTCGGGACTAGCTCCTACAATGAGCAGTTCTTC
abundance: -; d_gene: TRBD1; v_gene: TRBV7-8; j_gene: TRBJ1-6; CDR3aa: CASSFLGQRNNSPLHF; CDR3nt: TGTGCCAGCAGCTTCTTGGGACAGAGAAACAATTCACCCCTCCACTTT
abundance: -; d_gene: -; v_gene: TRBV9; j_gene: TRBJ2-2; CDR3aa: CASSVRGVGGDTGELFF; CDR3nt: TGTGCCAGCAGCGTTCGAGGGGTTGGTGGGGACACCGGGGAGCTGTTTTTT
abundance: -; d_gene: TRBD2; v_gene: TRBV27; j_gene: TRBJ2-3; CDR3aa: CASSGLAGGPGGDTQYF; CDR3nt: TGTGCCAGCAGCGGACTAGCGGGGGGGCCCGGTGGAGATACGCAGTATTTT
abundance: once; d_gene: -; v_gene: TRBV18; j_gene: TRBJ2-2; CDR3aa: CASSLGVSLNTGELFF; CDR3nt: TGTGCCAGCTCCCTAGGAGTGTCGTTGAACACCGGGGAGCTGTTTTTT
abundance: -; d_gene: TRBD2; v_gene: TRBV5-4; j_gene: TRBJ2-7; CDR3aa: CASSRGLAGRGDEQYF; CDR3nt: TGTGCCAGCAGCCGCGGACTAGCGGGCCGAGGGGACGAGCAGTACTTC
abundance: -; d_gene: TRBD1; v_gene: TRBV5-1; j_gene: TRBJ2-2; CDR3aa: CASSLARRQGTGELFF; CDR3nt: TGCGCCAGCAGCTTGGCCCGTCGACAGGGTACCGGGGAGCTGTTTTTT
abundance: few; d_gene: -; v_gene: TRBV2; j_gene: TRBJ2-3; CDR3aa: CASSEVKRATQYF; CDR3nt: TGTGCCAGCAGTGAGGTTAAGCGGGCCACGCAGTATTTT
abundance: once; d_gene: TRBD2; v_gene: TRBV5-1; j_gene: TRBJ2-5; CDR3aa: CASSQLAGGRETQYF; CDR3nt: TGCGCCAGCAGCCAACTAGCGGGAGGAAGAGAGACCCAGTACTTC
abundance: few; d_gene: TRBD1; v_gene: TRBV10-1; j_gene: TRBJ2-7; CDR3aa: CASSYSRDRGLNEQYF; CDR3nt: TGCGCCAGCAGTTATAGCCGGGACAGGGGTCTCAACGAGCAGTACTTC
abundance: -; d_gene: -; v_gene: TRBV5-5; j_gene: TRBJ2-7; CDR3aa: CASSLSPLGNEQYF; CDR3nt: TGTGCCAGCTCTCTGTCGCCCCTTGGGAACGAGCAGTACTTC